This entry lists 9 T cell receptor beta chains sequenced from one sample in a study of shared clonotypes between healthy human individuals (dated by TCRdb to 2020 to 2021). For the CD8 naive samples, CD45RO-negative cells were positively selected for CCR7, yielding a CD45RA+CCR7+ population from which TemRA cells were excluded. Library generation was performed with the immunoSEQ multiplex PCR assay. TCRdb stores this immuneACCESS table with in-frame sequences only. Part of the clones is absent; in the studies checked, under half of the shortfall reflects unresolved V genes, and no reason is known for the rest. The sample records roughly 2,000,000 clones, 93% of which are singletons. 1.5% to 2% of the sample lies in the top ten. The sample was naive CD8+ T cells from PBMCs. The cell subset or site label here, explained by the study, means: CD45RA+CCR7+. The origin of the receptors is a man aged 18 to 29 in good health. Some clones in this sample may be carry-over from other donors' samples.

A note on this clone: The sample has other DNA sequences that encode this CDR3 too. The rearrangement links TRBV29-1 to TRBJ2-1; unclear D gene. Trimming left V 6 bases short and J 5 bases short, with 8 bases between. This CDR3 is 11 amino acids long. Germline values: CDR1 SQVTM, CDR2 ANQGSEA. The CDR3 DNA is TGCAGCGTCCGAATACACAATGAGCAGTTCTTC. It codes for CSVRIHNEQFF.

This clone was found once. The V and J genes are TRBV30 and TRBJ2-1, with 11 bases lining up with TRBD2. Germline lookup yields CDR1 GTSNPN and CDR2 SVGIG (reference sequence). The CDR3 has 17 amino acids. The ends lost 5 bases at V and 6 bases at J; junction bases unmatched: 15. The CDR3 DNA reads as TGTGCCTGGCGGCGGGCTAGCGGGAGGCCAGGGAGCAATGAGCAGTTCTTC. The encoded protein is CAWRRASGRPGSNEQFF.

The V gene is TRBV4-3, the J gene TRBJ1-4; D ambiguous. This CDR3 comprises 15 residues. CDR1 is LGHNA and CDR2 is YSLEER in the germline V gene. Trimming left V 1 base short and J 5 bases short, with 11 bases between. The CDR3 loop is CASSQVLTINEKLFF. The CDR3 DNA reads TGCGCCAGCAGCCAAGTACTGACTATCAATGAAAAACTGTTTTTT.

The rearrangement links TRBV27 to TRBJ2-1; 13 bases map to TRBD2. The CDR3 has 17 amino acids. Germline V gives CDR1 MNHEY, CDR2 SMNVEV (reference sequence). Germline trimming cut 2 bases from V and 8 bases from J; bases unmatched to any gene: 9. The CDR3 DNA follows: TGTGCCAGCAGTTTAACAGGAGGGACTAGCGGGATCGATGAGCAGTTCTTC. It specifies CASSLTGGTSGIDEQFF.

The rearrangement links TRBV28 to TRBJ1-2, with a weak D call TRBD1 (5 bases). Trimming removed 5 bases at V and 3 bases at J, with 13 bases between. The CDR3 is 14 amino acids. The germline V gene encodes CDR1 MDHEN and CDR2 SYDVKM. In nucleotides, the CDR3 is TGTGCCAGCAGTCAGGGTTTCGCCTACTATGGCTACACCTTC. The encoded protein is CASSQGFAYYGYTF.

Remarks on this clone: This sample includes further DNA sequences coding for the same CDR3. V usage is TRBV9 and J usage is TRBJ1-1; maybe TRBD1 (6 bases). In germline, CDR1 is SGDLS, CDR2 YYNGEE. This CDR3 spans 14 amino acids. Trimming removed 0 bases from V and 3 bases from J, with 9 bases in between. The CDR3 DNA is TGTGCCAGCAGCGTAGGTGGGGGGCACACTGAAGCTTTCTTT. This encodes CASSVGGGHTEAFF. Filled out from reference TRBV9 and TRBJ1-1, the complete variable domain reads DSGVTQTPKHLITATGQRVTLRCSPRSGDLSVYWYQQSLDQGLQFLIQYYNGEERAKGNILERFSAQQFPDLHSELNLSSLELGDSALYFCASSVGGGHTEAFFGQGTRLTVV.

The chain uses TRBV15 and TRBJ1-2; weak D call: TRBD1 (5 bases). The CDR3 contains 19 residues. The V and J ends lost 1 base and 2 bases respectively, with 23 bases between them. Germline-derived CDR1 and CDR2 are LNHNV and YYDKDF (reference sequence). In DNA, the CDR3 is TGTGCCACCAGCAGAGGGGGAGTGGGGGTTGGTATACTCAACTATGGCTACACCTTC. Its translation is CATSRGGVGVGILNYGYTF.

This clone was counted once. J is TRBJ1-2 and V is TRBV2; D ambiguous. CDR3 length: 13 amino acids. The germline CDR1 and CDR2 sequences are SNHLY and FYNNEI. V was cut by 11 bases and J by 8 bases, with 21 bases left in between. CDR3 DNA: TGTGCCGTACCTAGGCAGGCGCCTGTCGGCTACACCTTC. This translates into CAVPRQAPVGYTF.

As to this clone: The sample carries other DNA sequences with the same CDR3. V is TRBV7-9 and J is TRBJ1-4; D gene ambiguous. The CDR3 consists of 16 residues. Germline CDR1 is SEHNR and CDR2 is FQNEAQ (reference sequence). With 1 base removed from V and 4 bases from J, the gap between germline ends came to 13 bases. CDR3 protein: CASSLGPRGGNEKLFF. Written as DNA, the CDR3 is TGTGCCAGCAGCTTAGGGCCTCGGGGAGGTAATGAAAAACTGTTTTTT.